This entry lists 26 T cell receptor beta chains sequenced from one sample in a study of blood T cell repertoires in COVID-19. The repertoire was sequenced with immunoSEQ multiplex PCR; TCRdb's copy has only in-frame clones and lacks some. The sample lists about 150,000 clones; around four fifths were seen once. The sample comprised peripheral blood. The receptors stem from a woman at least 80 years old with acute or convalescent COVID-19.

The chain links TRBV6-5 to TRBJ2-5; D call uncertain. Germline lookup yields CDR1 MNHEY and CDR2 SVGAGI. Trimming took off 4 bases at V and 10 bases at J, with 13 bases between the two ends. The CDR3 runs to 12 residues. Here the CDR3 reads CASSSPGLSQYF. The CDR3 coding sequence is TGTGCCAGCAGTTCCCCCGGGTTGAGCCAGTACTTC.

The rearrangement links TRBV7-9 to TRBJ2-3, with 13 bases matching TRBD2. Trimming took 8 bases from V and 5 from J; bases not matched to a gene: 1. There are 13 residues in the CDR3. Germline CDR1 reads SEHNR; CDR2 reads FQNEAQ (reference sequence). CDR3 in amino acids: CASGLAGEDTQYF. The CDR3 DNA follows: TGTGCCAGCGGACTAGCGGGAGAAGATACGCAGTATTTT.

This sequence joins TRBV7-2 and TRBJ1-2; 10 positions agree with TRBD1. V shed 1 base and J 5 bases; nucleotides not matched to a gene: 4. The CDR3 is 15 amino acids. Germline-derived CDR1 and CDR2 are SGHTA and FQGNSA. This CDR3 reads CASSLGTGGWYGYTF. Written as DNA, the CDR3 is TGTGCCAGCAGCTTAGGGACAGGGGGATGGTATGGCTACACCTTC. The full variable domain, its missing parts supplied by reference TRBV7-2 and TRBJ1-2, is GAGVSQSPSNKVTEKGKDVELRCDPISGHTALYWYRQSLGQGLEFLIYFQGNSAPDKSGLPSDRFSAERTGGSVSTLTIQRTQQEDSAVYLCASSLGTGGWYGYTFGSGTRLTVV.

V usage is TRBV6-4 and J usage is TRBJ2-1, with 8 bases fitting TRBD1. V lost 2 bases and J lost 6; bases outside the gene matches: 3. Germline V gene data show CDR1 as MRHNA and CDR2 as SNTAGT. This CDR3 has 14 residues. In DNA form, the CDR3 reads TGTGCCAGCAGTGACCAAGGACAGGGCAATGAGCAGTTCTTC. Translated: CASSDQGQGNEQFF.

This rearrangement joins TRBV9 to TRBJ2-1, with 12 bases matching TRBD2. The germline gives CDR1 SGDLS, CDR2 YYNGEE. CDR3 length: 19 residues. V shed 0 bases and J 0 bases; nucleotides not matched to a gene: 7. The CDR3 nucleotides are TGTGCCAGCAGCGTAGGGGGACTAGCGGGTCTAAGCTCCTACAATGAGCAGTTCTTC. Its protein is CASSVGGLAGLSSYNEQFF. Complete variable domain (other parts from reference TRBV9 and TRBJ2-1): DSGVTQTPKHLITATGQRVTLRCSPRSGDLSVYWYQQSLDQGLQFLIQYYNGEERAKGNILERFSAQQFPDLHSELNLSSLELGDSALYFCASSVGGLAGLSSYNEQFFGPGTRLTVL.

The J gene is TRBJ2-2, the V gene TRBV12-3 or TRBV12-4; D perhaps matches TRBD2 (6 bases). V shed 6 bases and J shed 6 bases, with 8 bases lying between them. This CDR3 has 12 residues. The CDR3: CASRAGPGELFF. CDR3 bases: TGTGCCAGCAGAGCGGGCCCCGGGGAGCTGTTTTTT.

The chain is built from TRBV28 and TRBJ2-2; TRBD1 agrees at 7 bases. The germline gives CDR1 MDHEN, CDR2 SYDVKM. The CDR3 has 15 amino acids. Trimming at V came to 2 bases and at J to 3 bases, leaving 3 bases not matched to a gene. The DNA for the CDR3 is TGTGCCAGCAGTTTACCCACAGGGGACACCGGGGAGCTGTTTTTT. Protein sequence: CASSLPTGDTGELFF.

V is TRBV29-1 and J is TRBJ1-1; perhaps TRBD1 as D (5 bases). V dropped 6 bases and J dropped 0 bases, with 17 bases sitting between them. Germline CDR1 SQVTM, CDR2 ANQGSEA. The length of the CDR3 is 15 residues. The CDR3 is CSVRRPGRVNTEAFF. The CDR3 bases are TGCAGCGTGCGTAGACCAGGGAGGGTGAACACTGAAGCTTTCTTT.

In nucleotides, the CDR3 is TGTGCCAGCAGTTTGAGGACGGGAGATAATTCACCCCTCCACTTT. Residues: CASSLRTGDNSPLHF. The chain uses TRBV6-2 or TRBV6-3 and TRBJ1-6; D unclear. CDR1 MNHEY and CDR2 SVGEGT come from the germline V gene. The CDR3 has 15 amino acids. V lost 4 bases, J lost 5 bases, and 12 bases lay in between.

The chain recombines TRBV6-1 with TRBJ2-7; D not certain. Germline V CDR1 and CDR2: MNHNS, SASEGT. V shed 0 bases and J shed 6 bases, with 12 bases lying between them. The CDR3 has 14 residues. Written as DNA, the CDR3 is TGTGCCAGCAGTGAAGCGTACAGAATGGGCGAGCAGTACTTC. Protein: CASSEAYRMGEQYF.

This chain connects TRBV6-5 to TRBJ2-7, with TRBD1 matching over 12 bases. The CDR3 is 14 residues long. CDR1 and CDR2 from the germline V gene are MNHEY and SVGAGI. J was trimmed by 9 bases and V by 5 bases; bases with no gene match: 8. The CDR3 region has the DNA TGTGCCAGCAGTCCAGGGACAGGGGGCGCCGGGCAGTACTTC. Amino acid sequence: CASSPGTGGAGQYF.

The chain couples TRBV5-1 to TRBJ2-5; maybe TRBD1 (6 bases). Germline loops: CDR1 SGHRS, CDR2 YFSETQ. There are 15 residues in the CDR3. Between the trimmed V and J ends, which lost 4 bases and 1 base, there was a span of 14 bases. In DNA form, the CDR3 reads TGCGCCAGCAGCCTGAACCCAGGGGCCCAAGAGACCCAGTACTTC. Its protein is CASSLNPGAQETQYF.

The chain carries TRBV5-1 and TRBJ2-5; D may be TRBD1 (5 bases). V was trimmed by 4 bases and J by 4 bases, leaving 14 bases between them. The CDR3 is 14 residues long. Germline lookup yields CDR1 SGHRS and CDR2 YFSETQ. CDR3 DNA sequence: TGCGCCAGCAGCAGGGGTTGGCTACGAGAGACCCAGTACTTC. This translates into CASSRGWLRETQYF.

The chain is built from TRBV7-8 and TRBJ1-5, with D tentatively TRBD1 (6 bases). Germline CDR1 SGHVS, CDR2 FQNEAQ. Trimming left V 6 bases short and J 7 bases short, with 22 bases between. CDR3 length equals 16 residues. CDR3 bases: TGTGCCAGCAGTCCGCTACAGGGCGACGGGGACCAGCCCCAGCATTTT. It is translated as CASSPLQGDGDQPQHF.

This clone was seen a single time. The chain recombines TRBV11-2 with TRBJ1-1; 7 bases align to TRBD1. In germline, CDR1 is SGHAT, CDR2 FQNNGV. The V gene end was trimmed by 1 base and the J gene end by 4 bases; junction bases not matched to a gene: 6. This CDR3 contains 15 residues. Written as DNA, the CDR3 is TGTGCCAGCAGCTTAGGACAGGGTGGGACCACTGAAGCTTTCTTT. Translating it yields CASSLGQGGTTEAFF.

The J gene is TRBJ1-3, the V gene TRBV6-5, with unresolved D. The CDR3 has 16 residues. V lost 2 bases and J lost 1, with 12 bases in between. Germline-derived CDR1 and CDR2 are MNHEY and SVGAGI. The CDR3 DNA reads TGTGCCAGCAGTTACACACCCCCGAGGTCTGGAAACACCATATATTTT. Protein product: CASSYTPPRSGNTIYF.

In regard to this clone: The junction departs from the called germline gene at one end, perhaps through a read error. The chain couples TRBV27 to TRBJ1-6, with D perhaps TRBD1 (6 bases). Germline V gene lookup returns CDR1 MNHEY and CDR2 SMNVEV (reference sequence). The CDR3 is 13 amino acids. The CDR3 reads CASSLGQNLPLHF. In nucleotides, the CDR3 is TGTGCCAGCAGCTTAGGACAGAATTTACCCCTCCACTTT.

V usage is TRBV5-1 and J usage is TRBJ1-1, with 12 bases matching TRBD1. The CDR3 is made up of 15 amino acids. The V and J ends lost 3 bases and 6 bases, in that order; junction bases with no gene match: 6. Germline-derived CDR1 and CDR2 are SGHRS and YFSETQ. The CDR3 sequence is CASSSTGQGASEAFF. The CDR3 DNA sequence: TGCGCCAGCAGCTCGACGGGACAGGGGGCTTCTGAAGCTTTCTTT. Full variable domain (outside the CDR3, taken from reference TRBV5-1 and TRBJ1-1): KAGVTQTPRYLIKTRGQQVTLSCSPISGHRSVSWYQQTPGQGLQFLFEYFSETQRNKGNFPGRFSGRQFSNSRSEMNVSTLELGDSALYLCASSSTGQGASEAFFGQGTRLTVV.

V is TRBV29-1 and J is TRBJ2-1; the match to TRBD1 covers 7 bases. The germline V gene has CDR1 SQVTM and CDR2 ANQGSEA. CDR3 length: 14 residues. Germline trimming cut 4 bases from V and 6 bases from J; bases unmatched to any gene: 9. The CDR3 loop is CSVVETGSPNEQFF. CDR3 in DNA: TGCAGCGTTGTCGAGACAGGGTCCCCCAATGAGCAGTTCTTC.

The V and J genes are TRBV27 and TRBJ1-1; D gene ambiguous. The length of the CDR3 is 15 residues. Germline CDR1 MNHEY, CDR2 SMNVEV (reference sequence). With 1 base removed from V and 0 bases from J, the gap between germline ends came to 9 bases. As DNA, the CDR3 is TGTGCCAGCAGTTTATTTTCAGTCATGAACACTGAAGCTTTCTTT. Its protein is CASSLFSVMNTEAFF.

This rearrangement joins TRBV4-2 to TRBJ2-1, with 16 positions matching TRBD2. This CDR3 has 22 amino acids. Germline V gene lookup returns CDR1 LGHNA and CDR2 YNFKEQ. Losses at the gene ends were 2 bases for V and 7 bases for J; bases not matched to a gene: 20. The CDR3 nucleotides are TGTGCCAGCAGCCAATCGCTTCCGGGACTAGCGGGGGGGCCAGGTCGGGCGAATGAGCAGTTCTTC. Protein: CASSQSLPGLAGGPGRANEQFF.

As DNA, the CDR3 is TGTGCCAGCAGCTCCCTCGGGGTCTCTTCCGGCGAAGCTTTCTTT. Translated: CASSSLGVSSGEAFF. The chain has TRBV5-4 and TRBJ1-1; D remains ambiguous. Trimming removed 3 bases from V and 8 bases from J, with 20 bases in between. Germline values: CDR1 SGHNT, CDR2 YYREEE (reference sequence). The CDR3 runs 15 residues.

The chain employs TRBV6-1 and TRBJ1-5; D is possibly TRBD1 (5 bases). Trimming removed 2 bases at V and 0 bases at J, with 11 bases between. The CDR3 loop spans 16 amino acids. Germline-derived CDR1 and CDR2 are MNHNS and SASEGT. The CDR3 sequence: CASSELRGYSNQPQHF. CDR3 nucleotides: TGTGCCAGCAGTGAATTAAGGGGCTATAGCAATCAGCCCCAGCATTTT.

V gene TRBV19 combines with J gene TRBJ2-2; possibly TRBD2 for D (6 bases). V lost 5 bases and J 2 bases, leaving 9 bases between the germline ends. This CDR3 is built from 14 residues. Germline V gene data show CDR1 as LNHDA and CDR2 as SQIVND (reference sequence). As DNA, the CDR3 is TGTGCCAGTAGTTCCGGGACTAACACCGGGGAGCTGTTTTTT. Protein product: CASSSGTNTGELFF. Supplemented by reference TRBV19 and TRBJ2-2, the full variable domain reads DGGITQSPKYLFRKEGQNVTLSCEQNLNHDAMYWYRQDPGQGLRLIYYSQIVNDFQKGDIAEGYSVSREKKESFPLTVTSAQKNPTAFYLCASSSGTNTGELFFGEGSRLTVL.

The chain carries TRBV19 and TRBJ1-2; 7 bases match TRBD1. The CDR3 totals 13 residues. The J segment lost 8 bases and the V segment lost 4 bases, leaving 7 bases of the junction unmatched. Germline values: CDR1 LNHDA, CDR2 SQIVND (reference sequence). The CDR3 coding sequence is TGTGCCAGTAGTACAACCCAGGGGGGAGGCTACACCTTC. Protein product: CASSTTQGGGYTF.

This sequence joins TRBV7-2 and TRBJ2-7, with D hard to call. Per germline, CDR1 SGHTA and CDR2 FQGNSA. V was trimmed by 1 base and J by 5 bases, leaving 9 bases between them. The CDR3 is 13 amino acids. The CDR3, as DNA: TGTGCCAGCAGCTTAGGGGCCCCGAACGAGCAGTACTTC. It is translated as CASSLGAPNEQYF.